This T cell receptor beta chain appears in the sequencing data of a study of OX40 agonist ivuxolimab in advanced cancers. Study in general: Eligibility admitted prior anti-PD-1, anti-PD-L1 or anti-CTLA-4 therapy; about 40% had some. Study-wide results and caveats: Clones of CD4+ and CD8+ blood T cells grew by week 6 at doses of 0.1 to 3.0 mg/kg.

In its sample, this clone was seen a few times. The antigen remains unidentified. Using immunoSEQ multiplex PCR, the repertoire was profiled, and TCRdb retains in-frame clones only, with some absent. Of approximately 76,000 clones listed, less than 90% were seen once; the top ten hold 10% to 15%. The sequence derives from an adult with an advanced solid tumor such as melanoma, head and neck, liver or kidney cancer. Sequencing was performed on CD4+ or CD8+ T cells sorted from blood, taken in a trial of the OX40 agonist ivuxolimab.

In nucleotides, the CDR3 is TGTGCCTGGGACAGGGGCCTCGAAGTGGGAAAACTGTTTTTT. Translation: CAWDRGLEVGKLFF. This chain joins TRBV30 and TRBJ1-4; the match to TRBD1 covers 8 bases. Germline CDR1 and CDR2: GTSNPN and SVGIG (reference sequence). The CDR3 extends over 14 amino acids. V was pared by 5 bases and J by 10 bases, with 12 bases of the junction left unmatched.